This T cell receptor (beta chain) came from a study of cytomegalovirus exposure and HLA in healthy donors. PCR used 60 Vbeta primers and 13 Jbeta primers. The assay was immunoSEQ multiplex PCR, and TCRdb's table has in-frame clones only and misses some. The sample contains fewer than 150,000 clones, 80% of which appear only once. This receptor was identified in a man aged 35-49 years in good health and CMV-seropositive. Sequencing was done on a sample of PBMCs.

The CDR3 here is CAWVQGAATNEKLFF. The CDR3 bases are TGTGCCTGGGTCCAGGGGGCCGCTACTAATGAAAAACTGTTTTTT. The J gene is TRBJ1-4, the V gene TRBV30; TRBD1 matches at 8 bases. Germline CDR1 and CDR2: GTSNPN and SVGIG (reference sequence). The CDR3 has 15 residues. J was trimmed by 2 bases and V by 5 bases; bases with no gene match: 7.